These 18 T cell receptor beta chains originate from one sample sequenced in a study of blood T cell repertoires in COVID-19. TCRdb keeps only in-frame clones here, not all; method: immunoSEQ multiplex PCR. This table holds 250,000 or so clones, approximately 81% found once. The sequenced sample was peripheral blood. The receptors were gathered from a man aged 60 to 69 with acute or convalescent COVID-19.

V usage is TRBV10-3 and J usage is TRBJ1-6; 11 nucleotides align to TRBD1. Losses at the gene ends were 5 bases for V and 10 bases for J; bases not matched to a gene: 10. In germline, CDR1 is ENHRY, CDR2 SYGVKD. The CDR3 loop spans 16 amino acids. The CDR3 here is CAISSPSGTGGSPLHF. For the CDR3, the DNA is TGTGCCATCAGTTCACCTTCCGGGACAGGGGGATCACCCCTCCACTTT.

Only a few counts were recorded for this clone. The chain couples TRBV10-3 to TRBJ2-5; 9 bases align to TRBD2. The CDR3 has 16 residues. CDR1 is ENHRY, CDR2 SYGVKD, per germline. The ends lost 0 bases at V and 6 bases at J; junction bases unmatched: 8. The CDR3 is CAISESLAGTHKTQYF. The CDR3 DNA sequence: TGTGCCATCAGTGAGTCCCTAGCGGGAACCCATAAGACCCAGTACTTC.

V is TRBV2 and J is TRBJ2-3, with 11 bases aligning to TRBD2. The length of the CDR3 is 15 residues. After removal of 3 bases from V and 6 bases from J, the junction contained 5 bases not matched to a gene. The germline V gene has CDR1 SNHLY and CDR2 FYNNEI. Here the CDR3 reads CASSDSTSGVDTQYF. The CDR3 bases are TGTGCCAGCAGTGATTCGACTAGCGGGGTTGATACGCAGTATTTT.

CDR3 region: CASSEAGLAGGPLHTQYF. In DNA form, the CDR3 reads TGTGCCAGCAGTGAAGCGGGACTAGCGGGAGGGCCTCTCCATACGCAGTATTTT. The V and J genes are TRBV6-1 and TRBJ2-3, with 16 positions matching TRBD2. CDR1 and CDR2 (germline): MNHNS, SASEGT. The CDR3 loop spans 18 amino acids. V dropped 0 bases and J dropped 7; count of bases not matched to a gene: 7.

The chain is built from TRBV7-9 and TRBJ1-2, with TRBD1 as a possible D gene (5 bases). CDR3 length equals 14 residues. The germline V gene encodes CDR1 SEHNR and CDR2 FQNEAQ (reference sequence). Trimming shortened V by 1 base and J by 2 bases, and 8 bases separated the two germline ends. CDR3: CASSLGGWNYGYTF. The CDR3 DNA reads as TGTGCCAGCAGCTTAGGGGGCTGGAACTATGGCTACACCTTC.

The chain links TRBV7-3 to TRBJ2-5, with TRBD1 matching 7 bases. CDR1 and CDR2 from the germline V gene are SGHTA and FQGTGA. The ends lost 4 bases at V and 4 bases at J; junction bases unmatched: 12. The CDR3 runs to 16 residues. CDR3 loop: CASSSSTGRRGETQYF. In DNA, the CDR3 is TGTGCCAGCAGCTCCTCGACAGGGCGCAGGGGAGAGACCCAGTACTTC. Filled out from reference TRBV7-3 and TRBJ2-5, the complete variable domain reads GAGVSQTPSNKVTEKGKYVELRCDPISGHTALYWYRQSLGQGPEFLIYFQGTGAADDSGLPNDRFFAVRPEGSVSTLKIQRTERGDSAVYLCASSSSTGRRGETQYFGPGTRLLVL.

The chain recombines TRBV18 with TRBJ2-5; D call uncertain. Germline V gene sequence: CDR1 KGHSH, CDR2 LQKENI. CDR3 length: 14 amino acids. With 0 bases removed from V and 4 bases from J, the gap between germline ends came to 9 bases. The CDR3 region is CASSPPTHLETQYF. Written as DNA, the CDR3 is TGTGCCAGCTCACCACCGACTCACTTAGAGACCCAGTACTTC.

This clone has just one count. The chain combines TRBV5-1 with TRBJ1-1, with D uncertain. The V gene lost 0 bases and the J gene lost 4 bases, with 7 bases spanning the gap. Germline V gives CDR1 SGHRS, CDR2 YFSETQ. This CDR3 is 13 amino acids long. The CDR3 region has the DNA TGCGCCAGCAGCTTGGGTTTGAGCACTGAAGCTTTCTTT. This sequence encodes CASSLGLSTEAFF. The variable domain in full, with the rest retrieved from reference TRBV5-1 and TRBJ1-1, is KAGVTQTPRYLIKTRGQQVTLSCSPISGHRSVSWYQQTPGQGLQFLFEYFSETQRNKGNFPGRFSGRQFSNSRSEMNVSTLELGDSALYLCASSLGLSTEAFFGQGTRLTVV.

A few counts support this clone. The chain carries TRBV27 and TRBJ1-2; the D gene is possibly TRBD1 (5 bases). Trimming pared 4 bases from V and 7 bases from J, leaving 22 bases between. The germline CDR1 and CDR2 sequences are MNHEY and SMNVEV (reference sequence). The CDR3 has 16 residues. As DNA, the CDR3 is TGTGCCAGCAGTTCCCGCGGGGGGGGAAGAGGAGGTGGCTACACCTTC. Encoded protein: CASSSRGGGRGGGYTF.

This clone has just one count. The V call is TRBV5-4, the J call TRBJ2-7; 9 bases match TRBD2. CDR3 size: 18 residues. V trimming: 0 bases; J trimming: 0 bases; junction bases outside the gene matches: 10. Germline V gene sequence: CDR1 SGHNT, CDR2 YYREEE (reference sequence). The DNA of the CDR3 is TGTGCCAGCAGCTTGGAGGGTGGTGCGGGGGGGCCCTCCTACGAGCAGTACTTC. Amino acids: CASSLEGGAGGPSYEQYF.

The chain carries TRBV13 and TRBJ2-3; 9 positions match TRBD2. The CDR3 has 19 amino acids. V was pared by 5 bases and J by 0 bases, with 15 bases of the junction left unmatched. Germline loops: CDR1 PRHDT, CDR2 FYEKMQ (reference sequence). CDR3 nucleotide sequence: TGTGCCAGCAGCCCACAGGGATTCCTAGCGGGAAAAAGCACAGATACGCAGTATTTT. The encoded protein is CASSPQGFLAGKSTDTQYF.

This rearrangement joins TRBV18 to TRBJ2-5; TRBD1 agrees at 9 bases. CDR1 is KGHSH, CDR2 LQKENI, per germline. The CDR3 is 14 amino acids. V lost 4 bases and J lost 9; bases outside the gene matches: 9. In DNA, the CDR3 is TGTGCCAGCTCACTGGGACAGGGAGAAATCCCCCAGTACTTC. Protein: CASSLGQGEIPQYF. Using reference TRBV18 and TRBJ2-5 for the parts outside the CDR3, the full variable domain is NAGVMQNPRHLVRRRGQEARLRCSPMKGHSHVYWYRQLPEEGLKFMVYLQKENIIDESGMPKERFSAEFPKEGPSILRIQQVVRGDSAAYFCASSLGQGEIPQYFGPGTRLLVL.

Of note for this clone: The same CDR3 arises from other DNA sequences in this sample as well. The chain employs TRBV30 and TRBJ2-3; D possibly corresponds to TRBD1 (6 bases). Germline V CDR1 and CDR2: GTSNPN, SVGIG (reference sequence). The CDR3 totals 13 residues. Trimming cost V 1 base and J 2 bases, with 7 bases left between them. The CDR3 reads CAWSGGPTDTQYF. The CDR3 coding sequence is TGTGCCTGGAGTGGGGGGCCCACAGATACGCAGTATTTT.

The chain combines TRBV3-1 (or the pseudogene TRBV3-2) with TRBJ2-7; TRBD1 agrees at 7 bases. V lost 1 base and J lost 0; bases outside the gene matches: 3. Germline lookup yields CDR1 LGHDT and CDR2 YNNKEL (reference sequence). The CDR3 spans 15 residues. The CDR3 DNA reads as TGTGCCAGCAGCCAAGTGTGGGACAGCTCCTACGAGCAGTACTTC. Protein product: CASSQVWDSSYEQYF.

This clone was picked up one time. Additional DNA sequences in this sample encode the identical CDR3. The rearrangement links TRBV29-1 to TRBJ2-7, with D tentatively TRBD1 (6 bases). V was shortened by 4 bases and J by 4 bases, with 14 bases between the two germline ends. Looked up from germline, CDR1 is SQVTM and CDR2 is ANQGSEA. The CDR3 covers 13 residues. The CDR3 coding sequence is TGCAGCGTTGGGGGGACACCAAGTTACGAGCAGTACTTC. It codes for CSVGGTPSYEQYF.

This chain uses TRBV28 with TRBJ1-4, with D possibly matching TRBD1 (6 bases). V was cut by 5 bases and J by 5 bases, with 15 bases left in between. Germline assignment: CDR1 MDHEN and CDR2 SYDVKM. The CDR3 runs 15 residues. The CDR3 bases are TGTGCCAGCAGTATCCAGGGGTTCTTAAATGAAAAACTGTTTTTT. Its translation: CASSIQGFLNEKLFF.

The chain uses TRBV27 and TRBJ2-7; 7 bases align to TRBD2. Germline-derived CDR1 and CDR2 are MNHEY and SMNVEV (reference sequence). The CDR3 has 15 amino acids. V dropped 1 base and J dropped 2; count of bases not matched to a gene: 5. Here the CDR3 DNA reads TGTGCCAGCAGTTTATTGGGCGGGAGCCCCTACGAGCAGTACTTC. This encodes CASSLLGGSPYEQYF.

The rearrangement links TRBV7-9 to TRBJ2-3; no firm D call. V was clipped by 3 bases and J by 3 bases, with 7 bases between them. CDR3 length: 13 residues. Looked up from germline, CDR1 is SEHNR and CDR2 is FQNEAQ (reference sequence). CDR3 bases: TGTGCCAGCAGCTTCTCTAGGACAGATACGCAGTATTTT. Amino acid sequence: CASSFSRTDTQYF.